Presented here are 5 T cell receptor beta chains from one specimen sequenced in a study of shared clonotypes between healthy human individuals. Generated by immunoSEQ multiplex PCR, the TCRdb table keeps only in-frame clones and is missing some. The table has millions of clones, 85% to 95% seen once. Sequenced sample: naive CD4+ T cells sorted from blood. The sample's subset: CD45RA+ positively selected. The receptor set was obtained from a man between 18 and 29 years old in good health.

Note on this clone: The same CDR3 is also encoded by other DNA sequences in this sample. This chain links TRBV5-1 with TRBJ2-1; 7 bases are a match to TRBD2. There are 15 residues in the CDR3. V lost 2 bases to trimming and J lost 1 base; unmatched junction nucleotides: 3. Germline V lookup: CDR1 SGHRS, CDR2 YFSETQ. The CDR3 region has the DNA TGCGCCAGCAGCTTCGGCGGGAGTTCCTACAATGAGCAGTTCTTC. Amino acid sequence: CASSFGGSSYNEQFF.

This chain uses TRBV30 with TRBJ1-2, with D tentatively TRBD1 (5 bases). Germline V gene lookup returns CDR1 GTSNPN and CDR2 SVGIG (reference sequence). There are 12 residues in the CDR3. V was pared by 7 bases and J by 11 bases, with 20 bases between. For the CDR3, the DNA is TGTGCCTTAATCCTCAAGCAGGAGGGGTACACCTTC. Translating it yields CALILKQEGYTF.

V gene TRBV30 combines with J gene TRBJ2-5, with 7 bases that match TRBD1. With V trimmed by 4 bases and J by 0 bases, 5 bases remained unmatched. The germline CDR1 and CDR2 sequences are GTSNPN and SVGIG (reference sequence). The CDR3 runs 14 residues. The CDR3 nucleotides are TGTGCCTGGACAGGGGGTGGGGACCAAGAGACCCAGTACTTC. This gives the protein CAWTGGGDQETQYF.

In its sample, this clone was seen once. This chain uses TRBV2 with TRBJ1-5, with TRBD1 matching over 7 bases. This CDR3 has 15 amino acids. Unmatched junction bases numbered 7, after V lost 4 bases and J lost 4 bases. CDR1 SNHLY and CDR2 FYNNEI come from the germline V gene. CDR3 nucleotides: TGTGCCAGCAGTGGGCCCGGGACAGAAAATCAGCCCCAGCATTTT. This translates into CASSGPGTENQPQHF. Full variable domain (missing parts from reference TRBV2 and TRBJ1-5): EPEVTQTPSHQVTQMGQEVILRCVPISNHLYFYWYRQILGQKVEFLVSFYNNEISEKSEIFDDQFSVERPDGSNFTLKIRSTKLEDSAMYFCASSGPGTENQPQHFGDGTRLSIL.

CDR3 nucleotide sequence: TGCGCCAGCAGCTTGGGGCCAGAGAAGGACTATGGCTACACCTTC. Protein sequence: CASSLGPEKDYGYTF. The chain is built from TRBV5-1 and TRBJ1-2, with D hard to call. The CDR3 has 15 residues. Germline loops: CDR1 SGHRS, CDR2 YFSETQ. The V end lost 0 bases, the J end lost 3 bases, and 12 bases lay between the germline ends.